The rows below give T cell receptor beta chains drawn from one sample of a study of radiation and T cells in renal cell carcinoma. The table came from immunoSEQ multiplex PCR; TCRdb's copy has only in-frame clones and leaves some out. There are over 120,000 clones in the sample; around 88% occur only once, and less than 20% lies in the top ten. Sequenced here: blood, sampled from a patient whose treatment included radiotherapy and nephrectomy. Every receptor here comes from a woman between 50 and 59 years old with renal cell carcinoma. Both conserved end residues are part of each CDR3. The D gene is left open where the match is weak. Not every row has a clone size; where given, it reads once, few, many or a size class.

D,size,V,J,DNA,CDR3
TRBD2,.,TRBV6-6,TRBJ2-1,TGTGCCAGCAAGGGACTAGGGTCAGATGAGCAGTTCTTC,CASKGLGSDEQFF
TRBD1,once,TRBV6-5,TRBJ2-3,TGTGCCAGCAGTTCTGGACAGGGCCGGGATACGCAGTATTTT,CASSSGQGRDTQYF
TRBD1,.,TRBV5-4,TRBJ1-1,TGTGCCAGCAGTTTACAGGGGATGGACACTGAAGCTTTCTTT,CASSLQGMDTEAFF
.,.,TRBV6-5,TRBJ1-2,TGTGCCAGCAGTTACAGTCGGGATACCTATGGCTACACCTTC,CASSYSRDTYGYTF
TRBD1,.,TRBV7-2,TRBJ2-1,TGTGCCAGCAGGCCGGACAGGGGCGGGTACAATGAGCAGTTCTTC,CASRPDRGGYNEQFF
TRBD1,.,TRBV6-5,TRBJ1-4,TGTGCCAGCGGACAGGGGGCCGATGAAAAACTGTTTTTT,CASGQGADEKLFF
.,.,TRBV19,TRBJ2-7,TGTGCCAGTAGAGGTGGAGTCTACGAGCAGTACTTC,CASRGGVYEQYF
.,.,TRBV19,TRBJ1-3,TGTGCCAGTAATGTGGGAGCTGGAAACACCATATATTTT,CASNVGAGNTIYF
TRBD1,.,TRBV5-5,TRBJ1-2,TGTGCCAGCAGCAACTTCAGGGGGCCCTATGGCTACACCTTC,CASSNFRGPYGYTF
.,.,TRBV21-1,TRBJ2-7,TGTGCCAGCAGCCTGGACAGGATCTACGAGCAGTACTTC,CASSLDRIYEQYF
.,.,TRBV15,TRBJ1-4,TGTGCCACCAGCAGGCGGGGATTGGTCGGGAATGAAAAACTGTTTTTT,CATSRRGLVGNEKLFF
.,.,TRBV5-6,TRBJ1-2,TGTGCCAGCAGCTTGGCCAGCGGGGGTTCGGGCTACACCTTC,CASSLASGGSGYTF
TRBD2,.,TRBV7-9,TRBJ2-1,TGTGCCAGCAGCTCCTATCTTCTAGCGGACTACAATGAGCAGTTCTTC,CASSSYLLADYNEQFF
.,.,TRBV4-2,TRBJ1-3,TGTGCCAGCAGCCAAGATTGGGCAACTGGAAACACCATATATTTT,CASSQDWATGNTIYF
.,.,TRBV7-9,TRBJ1-2,TGTGCCAGCAGCCGGACCTCTAACTATGGCTACACCTTC,CASSRTSNYGYTF
TRBD2,.,TRBV2,TRBJ2-3,TGTGCCAGCAGGACCGGGACTAGCGATGCAGATACGCAGTATTTT,CASRTGTSDADTQYF
TRBD1,.,TRBV5-6,TRBJ2-7,TGTGCCAGCACCTACGGACAGGGACTTTACGAGCAGTACTTC,CASTYGQGLYEQYF
.,few,TRBV7-2,TRBJ2-7,TGTGCCAGCAGCTTGGCTAGCACGGGCTACGAGCAGTACTTC,CASSLASTGYEQYF
.,.,TRBV28,TRBJ1-1,TGTGCCAGCCCGGGGCCCGATAGCACTGAAGCTTTCTTT,CASPGPDSTEAFF
.,.,TRBV11-2,TRBJ2-7,TGTGCCAGCAGCTTCAGCGACCTAGCGAACCTCCCCTACGAGCAGTACTTC,CASSFSDLANLPYEQYF
.,few,TRBV19,TRBJ1-2,TGTGCCAGTAGTATGGGACCGGGCTATGGCTACACCTTC,CASSMGPGYGYTF
.,.,TRBV2,TRBJ1-5,TGTGCCGGGAAGACAGAGAACAATCAGCCCCAGCATTTT,CAGKTENNQPQHF
.,.,TRBV19,TRBJ1-5,TGTGCCAGTAGTCCCCAAGGCCCTAGCAATCAGCCCCAGCATTTT,CASSPQGPSNQPQHF
.,many,TRBV5-1,TRBJ2-3,TGCGCCAGCAGCCTAACGGCACAGGGCCCCAATACGCAGTATTTT,CASSLTAQGPNTQYF
.,.,TRBV10-3,TRBJ1-2,TGTGCCATCAACGGCCCAACTGGTGGCTACACCTTC,CAINGPTGGYTF
.,.,TRBV5-4,TRBJ1-2,TGTGCCAGCAATAATAAAGGGTCAGGGAAAGGCTACACCTTC,CASNNKGSGKGYTF
.,.,TRBV9,TRBJ1-2,TGTGCCAGCAGCCAAGGGGCGGGTTGGGGCTACACCTTC,CASSQGAGWGYTF
TRBD2,.,TRBV5-4,TRBJ2-3,TGTGCCAGCAGCTGGATGAAATTAGCGGGGGAGGCGGATACGCAGTATTTT,CASSWMKLAGEADTQYF
TRBD2,.,TRBV2,TRBJ2-5,TGTGCCAGATCGATAGCGGGGGGCCAAGAGACCCAGTACTTC,CARSIAGGQETQYF
TRBD1,.,TRBV5-4,TRBJ2-7,TGTGCCAGCAGCTTCCGGGACAGCTACGAGCAGTACTTC,CASSFRDSYEQYF
.,.,TRBV15,TRBJ2-3,TGTGCCACCAGCAGAGTACGAGGGGGAGATACGCAGTATTTT,CATSRVRGGDTQYF
TRBD2,.,TRBV19,TRBJ2-5,TGTGCCAGTAGTCGGCGGACTAGCGGGATAAGTCGTGAGACCCAGTACTTC,CASSRRTSGISRETQYF
TRBD1,.,TRBV7-9,TRBJ2-7,TGTGCCAGCAGCTTGTTCCGGGACAGGGGGGCCTACGAGCAGTACTTC,CASSLFRDRGAYEQYF